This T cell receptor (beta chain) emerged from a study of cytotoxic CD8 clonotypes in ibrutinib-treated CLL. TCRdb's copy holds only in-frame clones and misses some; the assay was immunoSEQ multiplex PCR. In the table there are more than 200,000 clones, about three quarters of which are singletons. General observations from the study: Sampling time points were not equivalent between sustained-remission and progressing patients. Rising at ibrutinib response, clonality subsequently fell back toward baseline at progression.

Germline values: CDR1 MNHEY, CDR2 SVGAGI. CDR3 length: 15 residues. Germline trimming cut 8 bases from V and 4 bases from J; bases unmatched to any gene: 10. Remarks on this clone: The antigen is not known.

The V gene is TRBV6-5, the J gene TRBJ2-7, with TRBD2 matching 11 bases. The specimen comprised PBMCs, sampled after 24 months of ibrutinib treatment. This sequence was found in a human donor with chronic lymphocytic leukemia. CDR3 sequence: CASSELAGDSYEQYF. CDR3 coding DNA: TGTGCCAGCTCTGAACTAGCGGGAGATAGTTACGAGCAGTACTTC.